This TCR beta chain is from a study of liver allograft versus peripheral blood T cells. About the research overall: Comparative analysis was performed on T cell receptor repertoires from transplanted livers and from recipients' peripheral blood.

Each CDR3 protein is one row after TCRdb ran MiXCR on the reads. This repertoire shows 5,000 or so distinct CDR3 sequences, 15% to 20% found once; its top ten account for about 54%. This clonotype turned up a few times. Its antigen is not identified. Whole-study findings and limits: Liver allograft repertoires of T cell receptors reportedly diverged from peripheral blood repertoires.

The TCR originated in a human patient who had a liver transplant. Some T cells may originate from the graft donor.

The CDR3 sequence is CATRAGAGSKNIQYF. The DNA for the CDR3 is TGTGCCACCCGGGCGGGAGCCGGGTCCAAAAACATTCAGTACTTC. The chain carries TRBV12-3 or TRBV12-4 and TRBJ2-4, with TRBD2 matching over 7 bases. The J segment lost 2 bases and the V segment lost 10 bases, leaving 11 bases of the junction unmatched. This CDR3 has 15 residues.